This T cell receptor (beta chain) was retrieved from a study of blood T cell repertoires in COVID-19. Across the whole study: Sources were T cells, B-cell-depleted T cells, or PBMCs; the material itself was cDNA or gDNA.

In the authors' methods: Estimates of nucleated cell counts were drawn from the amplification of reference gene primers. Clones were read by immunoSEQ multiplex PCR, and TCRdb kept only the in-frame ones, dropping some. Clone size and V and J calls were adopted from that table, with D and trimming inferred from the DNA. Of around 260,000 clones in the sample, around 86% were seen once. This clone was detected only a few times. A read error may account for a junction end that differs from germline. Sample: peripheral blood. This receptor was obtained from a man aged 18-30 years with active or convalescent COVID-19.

In DNA form, the CDR3 reads TGCGCCAGCACCAATAACAGGGGAACCGCGGAGCTGTTTTTT. Translated: CASTNNRGTAELFF. The chain is built from TRBV5-1 and TRBJ2-2, with 7 bases that match TRBD1. Germline V gene sequence: CDR1 SGHRS, CDR2 YFSETQ. CDR3 length equals 14 residues.